This paragraph covers one T cell receptor (beta chain) sequence. No antigen is known for it. The same CDR3 also results from other DNA sequences found in this sample. The entry originates in a study of shared clonotypes between healthy human individuals. Background on the study: Every donor yielded three CD4 naive, three CD4 memory, two CD8 naive and one CD8 memory plate.

The data were produced by immunoSEQ multiplex PCR, yet TCRdb's version contains in-frame clones alone and is incomplete. The sample lists about 680,000 clones, under 95% occurring once. Selected positively for CCR7 and CD45RO-negative, naive CD8 cells excluded terminally differentiated effector memory CD45RA+ cells. The study's findings and limits: On the whole, naive subsets had larger estimated richness than memory subsets had.

The V end was cut by 5 bases, the J end by 0 bases, with 9 bases between. CDR1 is SGHAT and CDR2 is FQNNGV in the germline V gene. This CDR3 is 14 amino acids long. The specimen sequenced was naive CD8+ T cells sorted from blood. The chain has TRBV11-2 and TRBJ2-3; D is perhaps TRBD1 or TRBD2 (5 bases each). This clonotype was obtained from a man aged 30 to 39 in good health. The CDR3 DNA reads TGTGCCAGCAGCCTACGGGACAGCACAGATACGCAGTATTTT. This translates into CASSLRDSTDTQYF.